The entry below describes one T cell receptor beta chain. These data are taken from a study of T cells in Graves' hyperthyroidism and ophthalmopathy. The investigators amplified TCR beta CDR3 regions from RNA transcripts. HTBI primers drove first-round RT-PCR of the TCR CDR3. TCRdb reprocessed the multiplex PCR reads with MiXCR, giving one entry per CDR3 protein. The sample yields about 520,000 distinct CDR3 sequences, around 22% seen once. The length of the CDR3 is 13 residues. The ends lost 3 bases at V and 6 bases at J; junction bases unmatched: 2. The germline gives CDR1 SGHRS, CDR2 YFSETQ. Material for sequencing was blood. This sequence joins TRBV5-1 and TRBJ1-2; TRBD1 agrees at 10 bases. The receptor was isolated from a woman aged 30 to 39 with Graves' ophthalmopathy. DNA of the CDR3: TGCGCCAGCAGCTCAGACAGGGGGCATGGCTACACCTTC. Translation: CASSSDRGHGYTF.